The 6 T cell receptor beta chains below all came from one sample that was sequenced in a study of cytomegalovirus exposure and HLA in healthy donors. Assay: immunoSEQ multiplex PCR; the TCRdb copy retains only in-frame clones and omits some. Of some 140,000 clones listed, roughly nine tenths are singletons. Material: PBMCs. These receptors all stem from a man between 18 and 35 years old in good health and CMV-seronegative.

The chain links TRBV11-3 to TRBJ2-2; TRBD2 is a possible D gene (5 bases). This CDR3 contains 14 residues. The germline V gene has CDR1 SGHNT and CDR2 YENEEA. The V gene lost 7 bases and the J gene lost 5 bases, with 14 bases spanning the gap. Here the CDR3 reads CASNGDGETGELFF. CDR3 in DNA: TGTGCCAGCAACGGTGACGGGGAAACCGGGGAGCTGTTTTTT.

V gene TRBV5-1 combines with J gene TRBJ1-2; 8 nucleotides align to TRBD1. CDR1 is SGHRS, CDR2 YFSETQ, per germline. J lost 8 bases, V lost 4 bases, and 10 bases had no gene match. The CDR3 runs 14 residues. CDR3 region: CASSTGQGDAGYTF. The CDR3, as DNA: TGCGCCAGCAGCACCGGACAGGGAGACGCGGGCTACACCTTC.

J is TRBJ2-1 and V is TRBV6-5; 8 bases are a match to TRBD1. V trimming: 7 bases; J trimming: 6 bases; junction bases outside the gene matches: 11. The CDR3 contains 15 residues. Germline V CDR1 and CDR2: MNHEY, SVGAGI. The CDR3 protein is CASNRGTGARNEQFF. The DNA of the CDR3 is TGTGCCAGCAACCGTGGGACAGGTGCCCGCAATGAGCAGTTCTTC.

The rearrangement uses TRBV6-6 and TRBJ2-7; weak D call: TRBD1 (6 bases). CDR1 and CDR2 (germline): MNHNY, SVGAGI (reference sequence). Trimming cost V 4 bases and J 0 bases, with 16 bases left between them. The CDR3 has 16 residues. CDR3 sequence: CASSSPGTSLSYEQYF. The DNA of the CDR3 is TGTGCCAGCAGTTCCCCCGGGACATCCCTCTCCTACGAGCAGTACTTC.

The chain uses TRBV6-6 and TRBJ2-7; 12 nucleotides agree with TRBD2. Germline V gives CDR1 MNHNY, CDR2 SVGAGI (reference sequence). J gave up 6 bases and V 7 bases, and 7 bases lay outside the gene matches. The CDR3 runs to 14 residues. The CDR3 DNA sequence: TGTGCCAGCACCAGACTAGCGGGAGCTAGCGAGCAGTACTTC. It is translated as CASTRLAGASEQYF.

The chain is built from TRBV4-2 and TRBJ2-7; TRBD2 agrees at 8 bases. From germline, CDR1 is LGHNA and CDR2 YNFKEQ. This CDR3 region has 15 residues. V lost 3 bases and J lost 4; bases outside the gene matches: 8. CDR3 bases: TGTGCCAGCAGCCACCCGGGGGGGCGGCTGTACGAGCAGTACTTC. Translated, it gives CASSHPGGRLYEQYF.